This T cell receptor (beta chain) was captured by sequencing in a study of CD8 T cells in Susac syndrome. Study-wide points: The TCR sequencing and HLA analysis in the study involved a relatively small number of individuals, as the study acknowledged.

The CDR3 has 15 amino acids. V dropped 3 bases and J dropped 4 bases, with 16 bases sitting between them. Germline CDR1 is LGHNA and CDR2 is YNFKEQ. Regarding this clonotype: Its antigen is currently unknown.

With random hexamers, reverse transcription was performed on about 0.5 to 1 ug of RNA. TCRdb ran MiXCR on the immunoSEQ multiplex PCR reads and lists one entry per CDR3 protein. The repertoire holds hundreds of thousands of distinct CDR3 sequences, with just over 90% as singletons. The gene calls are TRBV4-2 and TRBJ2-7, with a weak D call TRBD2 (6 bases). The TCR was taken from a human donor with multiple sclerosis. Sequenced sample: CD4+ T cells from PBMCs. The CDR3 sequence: CASSQDGTDFYEQYF. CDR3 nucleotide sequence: TGTGCCAGCAGCCAGGACGGGACTGATTTTTACGAGCAGTACTTC.